The clone carrying this T cell receptor beta chain showed up many times. Its target is not known. These data come from a study of CD8 T cells in ankylosing spondylitis. Findings and limits, study-wide: Typical of ankylosing spondylitis blood, it appeared, was a TCR beta motif of fewer than 10 highly homologous variants. Enrichment of disease-linked clones was reportedly significant in matched ankylosing spondylitis synovial fluid.

Germline V gives CDR1 DFQATT, CDR2 SNEGSKA (reference sequence). The CDR3 loop spans 15 amino acids. The V and J ends lost 3 bases and 2 bases, in that order; junction bases with no gene match: 5. With molecular barcodes, quantitative 5'-RACE was used to make the TCR beta libraries. One entry per CDR3 protein, called by TCRdb with MiXCR from the 5' RACE reads. Seen here are about 100,000 distinct CDR3 sequences, roughly 8.3% observed once, and the top ten hold roughly 9.9%. V and J are TRBV20-1 and TRBJ2-5; 11 bases fit TRBD1. This clonotype was obtained from a male donor with ankylosing spondylitis or in good health (not recorded which). The sample consisted of blood, either unsorted or a sorted T cell fraction (not recorded which). The chain's CDR3 is CSARRTGGVQETQYF. The CDR3 region has the DNA TGCAGTGCTAGGAGGACAGGGGGCGTTCAAGAGACCCAGTACTTC.